This record looks at one T cell receptor (beta chain) sequence and its context. The antigen is not known. Sequencing targeted expressed TCRB transcripts, as all isolated RNA had been reverse transcribed. Clones were sequenced by immunoSEQ multiplex PCR, and TCRdb holds only the in-frame ones, with some missing. The sample lists under 450,000 clones, over 11% occurring once. This entry belongs to a study of beta chain features in type 1 diabetes. Study findings and constraints: In patients and controls equally, PCR might favor templates that are shorter. Patients with type 1 diabetes showed fewer VDJ junction insertions and more deletions.

Germline lookup yields CDR1 SGHTA and CDR2 FQGNSA. The CDR3 extends over 12 amino acids. The ends were cut back, 4 bases at V and 6 bases at J, with 10 bases in the middle. A heparinised blood draw that averaged about 100 mL was obtained once from each donor. The sequence was obtained from a man aged 25 to 40 in good health. The rearrangement links TRBV7-2 to TRBJ2-7; no clear D. The sample was naive CD4+ T cells from blood. CDR3 DNA sequence: TGTGCCAGCAGCTCCGGGTGCGGCGAGCAGTACTTC. This codes for CASSSGCGEQYF.